This record concerns one T cell receptor beta chain sequence. This entry belongs to a study of blood T cell repertoires in COVID-19. Study summary: Whether acute or convalescent, the COVID-19 samples came from the United States, Italy and Spain.

Profiling relied on immunoSEQ multiplex PCR, and the TCRdb table lists in-frame clones only, not all of them. The data show roughly 25,000 clones, with roughly four fifths seen just once and about 9% held by the top ten. The CDR3 is 15 residues long. CDR1 and CDR2 (germline): SEHNR, FQNEAQ (reference sequence). Trimming at V came to 5 bases and at J to 2 bases, leaving 9 bases not matched to a gene. The TCR originated in a human donor in a cohort sampled during active COVID-19. Sequencing was performed on peripheral blood. J is TRBJ2-7 and V is TRBV7-9, with 7 bases that match TRBD1. CDR3 residues: CASSTPPGQTYEQYF. CDR3 DNA: TGTGCCAGCAGCACCCCCCCGGGACAGACCTACGAGCAGTACTTC.